In this sample, the clone carrying this T cell receptor (beta chain) turned up many times. What it binds is unknown. TCRdb re-derived calls from the PCR reads in MiXCR, one entry per CDR3 protein. Of under 600,000 distinct CDR3 sequences in the sample, over 20% were seen once. The sample belongs to a study of molecular identifiers for immune sequencing clone quantification. Per germline, CDR1 MDHEN and CDR2 SYDVKM. The J segment lost 2 bases and the V segment lost 1 base, leaving 8 bases of the junction unmatched. The CDR3 is made up of 18 amino acids. Sorting selected naive CD8 T cells with a CD8+CD4-CCR7+CD45RA+ phenotype. Study-wide results and caveats: Barcode-sharing identical TCR molecules could underestimate highly expanded clone sizes.

Sequencing was done on a sample of naive CD8+ T cells from blood, with Jurkat cell RNA spiked in. Documented subset: FACS-sorted CD8+CD4-CCR7+CD45RA+ naive T cells. The rearrangement uses TRBV28 and TRBJ2-6; 7 bases match TRBD2. This TCR was sampled from a human donor in good health. Some libraries in this study had Jurkat cell RNA spiked in. The CDR3 region is CASSLSEGGSPGANVLTF. The CDR3, as DNA: TGTGCCAGCAGTTTATCGGAGGGAGGGTCCCCTGGGGCCAACGTCCTGACTTTC.